Sequencing of this T cell receptor beta chain was carried out in a study of blood T cells in healthy people across ages. Germline lookup yields CDR1 SGHTA and CDR2 FQGNSA. This CDR3 is built from 13 residues. With 2 bases removed from V and 15 bases from J, the gap between germline ends came to 17 bases. The study's findings and limits: The fall in TCR beta diversity per million T cells was roughly linear with age.

Combining a sample-barcoded 5' primer with a J-beta primer mix, a second PCR ran for roughly 6 to 11 cycles. TCRdb analysed the 5' RACE reads with MiXCR anew, one entry per CDR3 protein. The sample includes almost 550,000 distinct CDR3 sequences, around 24% of them seen just once. Concerning this clonotype itself: The antigen is unknown.

This sample was also put to use in a study of T cells of mothers and their children.

This clonotype originated in a boy younger than 18 in good health. Sequencing was carried out using blood. The rearrangement uses TRBV7-2 and TRBJ2-1; weak D call: TRBD2 (5 bases). CDR3 amino acids: CASSLRSGELVFF. CDR3 DNA sequence: TGTGCCAGCAGCTTAAGGTCCGGGGAGCTGGTGTTCTTC.